This T cell receptor beta chain was captured in a study of beta chain features in type 1 diabetes. Points from the study as a whole: In all four CD4+ subsets, TCRB CDR3 length was significantly, moderately reduced in type 1 diabetes.

This clone showed up many times. Its target is not known. Since all of the isolated RNA was reverse transcribed, expressed TCRB transcripts were what got sequenced. The table came from immunoSEQ multiplex PCR; TCRdb's copy has only in-frame clones and leaves some out. The sample records some 330,000 clones, roughly an eighth being singletons. The CDR3 sequence is 11 residues long. Trimming pared 9 bases from V and 4 bases from J, leaving 10 bases between. Blood was collected once per donor into heparin, averaging roughly 0.12 L. Each of the sorted populations had a purity greater than 95%. Sequencing used naive CD4+ T cells from blood. The rearrangement links TRBV23-1 to TRBJ2-7, with a tentative D call TRBD1 (6 bases). TRBV23-1 qualifies as an ORF whose function is uncertain. This clonotype was sampled from a woman younger than 30 with type 1 diabetes. CDR3 region: CASHRDYEQYF. Here the CDR3 DNA reads TGCGCCAGTCACAGGGATTACGAGCAGTACTTC.